The clone carrying this T cell receptor beta chain was found many times. Its antigen is unidentified. This entry comes from a study of identical twins. Regarding the study as a whole: Abundant beta clonotypes from cord blood bore fewer insertions; memory repertoires lacked this pattern. Sequences that were beta out-of-frame showed weaker excess twin sharing.

CDR1 is MNHEY and CDR2 is SVGAGI in the germline V gene. The J segment lost 2 bases and the V segment lost 6 bases, leaving 7 bases of the junction unmatched. The CDR3 contains 14 residues. There were only healthy Caucasians among the donors. Carrying unique molecular identifiers, the cDNA also gained a universal primer site through template switching. TCRdb reprocessed the 5' RACE reads with MiXCR, giving one entry per CDR3 protein. The data contain some 1,600,000 distinct CDR3 sequences, more than 30% of them seen just once; the ten biggest clones take up over 0.25%. The receptor comes from a newborn girl in good health. V usage is TRBV6-5 and J usage is TRBJ2-7, with 7 bases that match TRBD2. Source material: cord blood. The CDR3 loop is CASSLTSATYEQYF. CDR3 nucleotide sequence: TGTGCCAGCAGCCTAACTAGCGCGACCTACGAGCAGTACTTC.